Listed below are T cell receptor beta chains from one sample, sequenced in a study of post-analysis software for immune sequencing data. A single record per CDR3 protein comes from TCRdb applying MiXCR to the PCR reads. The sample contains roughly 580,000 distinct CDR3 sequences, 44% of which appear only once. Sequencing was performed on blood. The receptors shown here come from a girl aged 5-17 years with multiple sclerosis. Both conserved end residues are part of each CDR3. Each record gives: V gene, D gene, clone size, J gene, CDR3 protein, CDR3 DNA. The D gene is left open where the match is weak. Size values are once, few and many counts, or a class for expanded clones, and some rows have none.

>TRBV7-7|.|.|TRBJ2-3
CASSPTARPGTDTQYF
TGTGCCAGCAGCCCCACGGCTCGGCCGGGCACAGATACGCAGTATTTT
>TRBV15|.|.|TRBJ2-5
CATSRDAPMVGETQYF
TGTGCCACCAGCAGAGATGCACCAATGGTGGGAGAGACCCAGTACTTC
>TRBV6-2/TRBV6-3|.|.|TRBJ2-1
CASTPFRSYNEQFF
TGTGCCAGCACCCCGTTCCGCTCCTACAATGAGCAGTTCTTC
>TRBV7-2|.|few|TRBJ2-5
CASSLGDYLSLETQYF
TGTGCCAGCAGCTTAGGAGACTACCTATCACTAGAGACCCAGTACTTC
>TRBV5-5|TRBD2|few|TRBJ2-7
CASSNGGADEQYF
TGTGCCAGCAGCAACGGGGGGGCGGACGAGCAGTACTTC
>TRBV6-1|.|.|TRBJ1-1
CASSESHRGTEAFF
TGTGCCAGCAGTGAATCGCACCGGGGGACCGAAGCTTTCTTT
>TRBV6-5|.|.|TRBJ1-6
CASSYSKPDNNSPLHF
TGTGCCAGCAGTTACTCGAAGCCGGATAATAATTCACCCCTCCACTTT
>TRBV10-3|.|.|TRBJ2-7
CAISGDMGASYEQYF
TGTGCCATCAGTGGTGATATGGGGGCCTCCTACGAGCAGTACTTC
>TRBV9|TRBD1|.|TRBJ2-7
CASSVAGGGYEQYF
TGTGCCAGCAGCGTAGCAGGGGGTGGCTACGAGCAGTACTTC
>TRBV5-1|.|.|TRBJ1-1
CASQGSGAEAFF
TGCGCCAGCCAGGGATCTGGAGCTGAAGCTTTCTTT
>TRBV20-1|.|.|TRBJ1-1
CSATDQKRTTEAFF
TGCAGTGCTACGGACCAAAAAAGAACGACTGAAGCTTTCTTT
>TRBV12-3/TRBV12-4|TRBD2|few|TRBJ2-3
CASSPGLAGGSTDTQYF
TGTGCCAGCAGCCCCGGACTAGCGGGGGGGAGCACAGATACGCAGTATTTT
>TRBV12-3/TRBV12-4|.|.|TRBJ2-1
CASSLRTPSSYNEQFF
TGTGCCAGCAGTTTACGGACGCCAAGCTCCTACAATGAGCAGTTCTTC
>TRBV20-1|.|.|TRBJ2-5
CSARGRAVQETQYF
TGCAGTGCTAGAGGAAGGGCGGTACAAGAGACCCAGTACTTC
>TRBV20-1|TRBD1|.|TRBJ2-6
CSATGQESSGANVLTF
TGCAGTGCTACTGGACAGGAGAGCTCTGGGGCCAACGTCCTGACTTTC
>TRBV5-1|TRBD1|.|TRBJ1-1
CASSPYRGQGTEAFF
TGCGCCAGCAGCCCTTACAGGGGGCAGGGCACTGAAGCTTTCTTT
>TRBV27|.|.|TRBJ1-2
CASSIGGNYGYIF
TGTGCCAGCAGTATCGGGGGGAACTATGGCTACATCTTC
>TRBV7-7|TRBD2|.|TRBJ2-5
CASSVDVTGGRNEQYF
TGTGCCAGCAGCGTAGATGTGACGGGGGGTAGGAATGAGCAGTACTTC
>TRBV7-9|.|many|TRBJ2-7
CASSYWGAYEQYF
TGTGCCAGCAGCTATTGGGGGGCCTACGAGCAGTACTTC
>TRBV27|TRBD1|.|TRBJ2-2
CASSSRGTGLDTGELFF
TGTGCCAGCAGTTCCCGAGGGACAGGGTTAGACACCGGGGAGCTGTTTTTT
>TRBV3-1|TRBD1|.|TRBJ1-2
CASSQVQGILGYTF
TGTGCCAGCAGCCAAGTACAGGGGATCCTAGGCTACACCTTC
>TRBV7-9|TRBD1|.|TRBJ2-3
CAGGQGQKRSTDTQYF
TGTGCCGGCGGACAGGGCCAGAAGCGGTCCACAGATACGCAGTATTTT
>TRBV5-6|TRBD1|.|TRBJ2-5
CASSLDPGGRGETQYF
TGTGCCAGCAGCTTGGATCCAGGGGGTCGTGGGGAGACCCAGTACTTC
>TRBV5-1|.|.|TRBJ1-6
CASSLESGLNGSPLHF
TGCGCCAGCAGCTTGGAGTCGGGACTTAACGGTTCACCCCTCCACTTT
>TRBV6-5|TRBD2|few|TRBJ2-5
CASRPGGEETQYF
TGTGCCAGCAGGCCGGGGGGGGAGGAGACCCAGTACTTC
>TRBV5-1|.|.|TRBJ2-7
CASTKPGGEQYF
TGCGCCAGCACCAAACCAGGCGGCGAGCAGTACTTC
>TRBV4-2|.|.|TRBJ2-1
CASSLRIGGYINEQFF
TGTGCCAGCAGCCTAAGAATCGGGGGCTACATTAATGAGCAGTTCTTC
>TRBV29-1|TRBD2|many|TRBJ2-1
CSVTSGRGDEQFF
TGCAGCGTAACTAGCGGGAGAGGCGATGAGCAGTTCTTC
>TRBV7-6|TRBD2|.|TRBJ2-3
CASSFSSGYTDTQYF
TGTGCCAGCAGCTTTTCTAGCGGTTACACAGATACGCAGTATTTT
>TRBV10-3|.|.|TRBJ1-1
CAISEREIMNTEAFF
TGTGCCATCAGTGAGAGGGAAATCATGAACACTGAAGCTTTCTTT
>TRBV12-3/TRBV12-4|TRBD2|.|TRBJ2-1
CASSPSAGGLNEQFF
TGTGCCAGCAGTCCCTCGGCGGGAGGCCTCAATGAGCAGTTCTTC
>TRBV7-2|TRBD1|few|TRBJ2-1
CASSLERGRNEQFF
TGTGCCAGCAGCTTAGAAAGGGGGCGGAATGAGCAGTTCTTC
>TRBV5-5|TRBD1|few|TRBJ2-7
CASSQTPGQGKNEQYF
TGTGCCAGCAGCCAAACCCCGGGACAGGGAAAAAACGAGCAGTACTTC
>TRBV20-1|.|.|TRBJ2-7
CSARVSRGSEQYF
TGCAGTGCTAGAGTGAGTCGAGGGAGCGAGCAGTACTTC
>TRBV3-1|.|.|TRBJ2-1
CASSQGGSVPYNEQFF
TGTGCCAGCAGCCAAGGGGGGAGCGTACCCTACAATGAGCAGTTCTTC
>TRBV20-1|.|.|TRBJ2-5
CSARGRDFRETQYF
TGCAGTGCTAGAGGCAGGGACTTTAGGGAGACCCAGTACTTC
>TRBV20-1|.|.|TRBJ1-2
CSARDFTGGAKGYTF
TGCAGTGCTAGAGATTTTACGGGGGGCGCGAAGGGCTACACCTTC
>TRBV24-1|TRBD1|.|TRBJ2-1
CATSDFGQVNNEQFF
TGTGCCACCAGTGACTTTGGACAGGTCAACAATGAGCAGTTCTTC
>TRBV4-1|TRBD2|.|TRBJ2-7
CASSQRTSGVYEQYF
TGCGCCAGCAGCCAGAGGACTAGCGGGGTCTACGAGCAGTACTTC
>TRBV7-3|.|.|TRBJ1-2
CASSLGGSDGYTF
TGTGCCAGCAGCTTAGGGGGGTCCGATGGCTACACCTTC